This is a list of T cell receptor beta chains from one sample in a study of blood T cell repertoires in COVID-19. TCRdb keeps only in-frame clones here, not all; method: immunoSEQ multiplex PCR. The sample includes roughly 53,000 clones, roughly nine tenths of them seen just once. Material: peripheral blood. All receptors derive from a woman aged 40 to 55 with active COVID-19. The CDR3 runs from the conserved cysteine through the conserved F or W. Each record gives: D gene, clone size, J gene, V gene, CDR3 protein, CDR3 DNA. The D gene is left open where the match is weak. Clone size is given for some rows only: seen once, a few or many times, or a class if the clone is expanded.

. | . | TRBJ1-2 | TRBV5-6 | CASSFWGRAGPTWGYTF | TGTGCCAGCAGCTTTTGGGGCAGGGCAGGCCCCACATGGGGCTACACCTTC
TRBD1 | once | TRBJ2-2 | TRBV19 | CASSNLQGTVNTGELFF | TGTGCCAGTAGTAATTTACAGGGGACCGTGAACACCGGGGAGCTGTTTTTT
. | . | TRBJ2-5 | TRBV9 | CASSVHGELETQYF | TGTGCCAGCAGCGTCCACGGAGAGTTGGAGACCCAGTACTTC
. | once | TRBJ1-6 | TRBV7-2 | CASSFWTVYNSPLHF | TGTGCCAGCAGCTTCTGGACAGTTTATAATTCACCCCTCCACTTT
. | once | TRBJ2-5 | TRBV2 | CASSEVRGSQETQYF | TGTGCCAGCAGTGAAGTCCGGGGGAGCCAAGAGACCCAGTACTTC
. | . | TRBJ1-6 | TRBV5-4 | CASSRAQVNSPLHF | TGTGCCAGCAGCAGGGCACAGGTAAATTCACCCCTCCACTTT
. | . | TRBJ1-4 | TRBV5-1 | CASSLIGSSTNEKLFF | TGCGCCAGCAGCTTAATCGGGAGTTCAACTAATGAAAAACTGTTTTTT
TRBD2 | . | TRBJ2-3 | TRBV5-6 | CASSRRRGDTQYF | TGTGCCAGCAGCCGGAGGCGGGGGGATACGCAGTATTTT
. | . | TRBJ2-1 | TRBV3-1/TRBV3-2 | CASSQGSSTYNEQFF | TGTGCCAGCAGCCAAGGGAGCAGCACCTACAATGAGCAGTTCTTC
TRBD1 | few | TRBJ2-2 | TRBV5-5 | CASSWTGKEGGELFF | TGTGCCAGCAGCTGGACAGGGAAGGAGGGCGGGGAGCTGTTTTTT
TRBD2 | . | TRBJ2-1 | TRBV5-1 | CASSLLGTSGGYEQFF | TGCGCCAGCAGCTTGCTTGGGACTAGCGGGGGCTATGAGCAGTTCTTC
TRBD1 | . | TRBJ2-7 | TRBV5-4 | CASTPRDRVNEQYF | TGTGCCAGCACCCCCCGGGACAGGGTCAACGAGCAGTACTTC
. | . | TRBJ1-3 | TRBV20-1 | CSASRGTSGNTIYF | TGCAGTGCTAGTAGAGGCACCTCTGGAAACACCATATATTTT
. | . | TRBJ2-3 | TRBV2 | CASSLGGDTQYF | TGTGCCAGCAGCTTAGGAGGGGATACGCAGTATTTT
TRBD2 | . | TRBJ2-3 | TRBV11-2 | CASSPLGAGPTDTQYF | TGTGCCAGCAGCCCCCTAGGAGCGGGGCCCACAGATACGCAGTATTTT
TRBD1 | . | TRBJ1-2 | TRBV19 | CASSMSQGAAYGYTF | TGTGCCAGTAGTATGTCGCAGGGGGCGGCCTATGGCTACACCTTC
. | . | TRBJ2-7 | TRBV7-3 | CASSLTVASKGEQYF | TGTGCCAGCAGCTTAACGGTTGCCTCGAAGGGGGAGCAGTACTTC
TRBD1 | . | TRBJ1-4 | TRBV19 | CASSTWTGENEKLFF | TGTGCCAGTAGTACCTGGACAGGTGAAAATGAAAAACTGTTTTTT
. | . | TRBJ2-7 | TRBV6-1 | CASSEVRGYEQYF | TGTGCCAGCAGTGAAGTCAGGGGCTACGAGCAGTACTTC
TRBD2 | . | TRBJ2-2 | TRBV7-2 | CASSLSGGDSGELFF | TGTGCCAGCAGCTTAAGCGGGGGGGATTCCGGGGAGCTGTTTTTT
TRBD2 | . | TRBJ2-3 | TRBV4-2 | CASSQDLTSGGVFSTDTQYF | TGTGCCAGCAGCCAAGATCTCACTAGCGGGGGGGTATTTAGCACAGATACGCAGTATTTT
. | . | TRBJ2-3 | TRBV6-2/TRBV6-3 | CASSYSRGDTQYF | TGTGCCAGCAGTTATAGTCGGGGGGATACGCAGTATTTT
TRBD2 | once | TRBJ2-3 | TRBV11-3 | CASSLGTRRLQYF | TGTGCCAGCAGCTTGGGGACTAGGCGGCTGCAGTATTTT
TRBD2 | . | TRBJ2-1 | TRBV27 | CASSLWVAGNEQFF | TGTGCCAGCAGTTTATGGGTAGCGGGCAATGAGCAGTTCTTC
. | . | TRBJ1-1 | TRBV10-1 | CASISSVLNTEAFF | TGCGCCAGCATTTCGTCCGTTCTGAACACTGAAGCTTTCTTT
. | . | TRBJ1-5 | TRBV2 | CASSEQGRNSNQPQHF | TGTGCCAGCAGCGAACAGGGAAGAAATAGCAATCAGCCCCAGCATTTT
. | . | TRBJ2-1 | TRBV5-1 | CASSPSTGGYEQFF | TGCGCCAGCAGCCCATCCACGGGGGGCTATGAGCAGTTCTTC
. | . | TRBJ1-2 | TRBV15 | CATSRALGGVYGYTF | TGTGCCACCAGCAGAGCCTTGGGAGGGGTCTATGGCTACACCTTC
TRBD1 | . | TRBJ1-2 | TRBV24-1 | CATRRDRGIYGYTF | TGTGCCACCAGGCGGGACAGGGGAATCTATGGCTACACCTTC
. | . | TRBJ2-1 | TRBV18 | CASSPQERRQFF | TGTGCCAGCTCACCACAGGAGCGGAGGCAGTTCTTC
TRBD1 | . | TRBJ2-5 | TRBV7-9 | CASSLSGQGKETQYF | TGTGCCAGCAGCTTGAGCGGACAGGGGAAAGAGACCCAGTACTTC
. | . | TRBJ1-1 | TRBV3-1/TRBV3-2 | CASSQAPGVNTEAFF | TGTGCCAGCAGCCAAGCCCCGGGAGTGAACACTGAAGCTTTCTTT
. | . | TRBJ1-2 | TRBV12-2 | CASRPPRCRKGLKDYGYTF | TGTGCAAGTCGCCCCCCTAGGTGCAGAAAAGGCCTCAAAGACTATGGCTACACCTTC
TRBD1 | . | TRBJ2-1 | TRBV3-1/TRBV3-2 | CASRSGGINEQFF | TGTGCCAGCAGGTCAGGGGGAATCAATGAGCAGTTCTTC
TRBD2 | medium-sized | TRBJ2-6 | TRBV4-3 | CASSQGIGTSGGQHSGANVLTF | TGCGCCAGCAGCCAAGGGATTGGGACTAGCGGGGGGCAACACTCTGGGGCCAACGTCCTGACTTTC
. | once | TRBJ2-7 | TRBV6-1 | CASSEGGVPYEQYF | TGTGCCAGCAGTGAAGGGGGGGTCCCCTACGAGCAGTACTTC
. | . | TRBJ1-5 | TRBV7-2 | CASSQEVGGRQPQHF | TGTGCCAGCAGCCAGGAGGTCGGGGGGCGACAGCCCCAGCATTTT
TRBD2 | . | TRBJ2-7 | TRBV6-5 | CASSTSGGASYEQYF | TGTGCCAGCAGCACTAGCGGGGGGGCATCCTACGAGCAGTACTTC
TRBD1 | . | TRBJ1-5 | TRBV19 | CASSTADRASNQPQHF | TGTGCCAGTAGTACCGCCGACAGGGCTAGCAATCAGCCCCAGCATTTT
. | . | TRBJ2-7 | TRBV24-1 | CATQVPTGETSYEQYF | TGTGCCACCCAGGTCCCAACAGGCGAAACCTCCTACGAGCAGTACTTC
. | . | TRBJ1-3 | TRBV2 | CASSVGRAGNTIYF | TGTGCCAGCAGTGTTGGCAGGGCTGGAAACACCATATATTTT
TRBD1 | . | TRBJ2-7 | TRBV11-3 | CASTLRQGWYEQYF | TGTGCCAGCACCCTAAGACAGGGTTGGTACGAGCAGTACTTC
. | . | TRBJ1-5 | TRBV27 | CASSLVSTSNNQPQHF | TGTGCCAGCAGTTTGGTGTCCACGAGCAACAATCAGCCCCAGCATTTT